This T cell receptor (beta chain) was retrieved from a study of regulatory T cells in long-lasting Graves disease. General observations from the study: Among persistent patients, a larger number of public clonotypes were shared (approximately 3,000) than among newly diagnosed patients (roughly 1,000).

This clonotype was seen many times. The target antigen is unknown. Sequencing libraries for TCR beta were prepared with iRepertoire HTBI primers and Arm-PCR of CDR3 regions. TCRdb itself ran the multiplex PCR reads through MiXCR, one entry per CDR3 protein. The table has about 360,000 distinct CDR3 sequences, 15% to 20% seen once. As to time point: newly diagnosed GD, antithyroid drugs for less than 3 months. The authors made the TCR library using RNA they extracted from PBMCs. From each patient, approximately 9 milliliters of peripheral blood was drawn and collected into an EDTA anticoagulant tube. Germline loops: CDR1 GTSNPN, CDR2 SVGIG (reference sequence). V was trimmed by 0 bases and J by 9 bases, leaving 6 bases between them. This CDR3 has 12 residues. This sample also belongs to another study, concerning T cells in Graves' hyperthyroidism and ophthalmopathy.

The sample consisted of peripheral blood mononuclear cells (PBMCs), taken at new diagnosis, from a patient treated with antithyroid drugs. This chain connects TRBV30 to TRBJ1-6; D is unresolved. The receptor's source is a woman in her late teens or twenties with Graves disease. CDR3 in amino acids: CAWSVPGSPLHF. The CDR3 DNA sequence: TGTGCCTGGAGTGTACCTGGTTCACCCCTCCACTTT.